The sequence of this TCR beta chain was determined in a study of blood T cell repertoires in COVID-19. Looking at the study overall: T cells, B-cell-depleted T cells, or PBMCs provided the cDNA or gDNA that served as material.

Data came from immunoSEQ multiplex PCR; TCRdb stores just in-frame clones and leaves some out. The sample lists about 180,000 clones; around 83% were seen once. The TCR was taken from a woman aged 25 to 39 with active or convalescent COVID-19. Sequenced: peripheral blood.

This chain's CDR3 is CASSLTRDTEAFF. In DNA, the CDR3 is TGTGCCAGCAGTTTAACCAGGGACACTGAAGCTTTCTTT. The genes are TRBV12-3 or TRBV12-4 and TRBJ1-1, with D perhaps matching TRBD1 (5 bases). V was clipped by 2 bases and J by 3 bases, with 7 bases between them. The CDR3 sequence is 13 residues long.